This T cell receptor (beta chain) was documented in a study of cytomegalovirus exposure and HLA in healthy donors. With regard to this clone: The antigen is undetermined.

V was pared by 6 bases and J by 0 bases, with 12 bases between. Per germline, CDR1 MNHEY and CDR2 SMNVEV (reference sequence). The CDR3 sequence is 14 residues long. Study conclusions and caveats: The study had only CMV serostatus as immune exposure information. Follow-up analysis found HLA locus-dependent TCR association rates, highest for DRB1 and lowest for HLA-C. There were several of the most significant clusters that appeared linked to common viral pathogens in a later analysis. A classifier reportedly called cytomegalovirus status with high sensitivity and specificity.

Amplification used 60 Vbeta primers and 13 Jbeta primers. Measured with immunoSEQ multiplex PCR; TCRdb has only the in-frame clones, and not every one. The table records 150,000 or so clones, 55% to 75% of them present only once. Input material: PBMCs. V is TRBV27 and J is TRBJ2-7, with D unresolved. The clonotype comes from a human donor in good health. CDR3 sequence reads: CASRTPASSYEQYF. The DNA of the CDR3 is TGTGCCAGCAGGACGCCGGCTAGCTCCTACGAGCAGTACTTC.